This entry lists 13 T cell receptor beta chains sequenced from one sample in a study of blood T cell repertoires in COVID-19. Generated by immunoSEQ multiplex PCR, the TCRdb table keeps only in-frame clones and is missing some. This table holds 300,000 to 400,000 clones, 85% to 90% found once. Sequenced: PBMCs or T cells enriched from blood (not recorded which). The receptor set was obtained from a woman aged 25 to 39 with acute COVID-19.

The V gene is TRBV6-5, the J gene TRBJ2-3; a possible D gene is TRBD1 (6 bases). V was cut by 7 bases and J by 4 bases, with 15 bases left in between. The CDR3 is 14 amino acids. CDR1 and CDR2 (germline): MNHEY, SVGAGI. CDR3: CASKRTGPPDTQYF. For the CDR3, the DNA is TGTGCCAGCAAGCGTACAGGGCCCCCAGATACGCAGTATTTT.

This clone came up a few times. CDR3: CASLSPGDYGYTF. The DNA for the CDR3 is TGTGCCAGCTTATCCCCCGGGGACTATGGCTACACCTTC. This rearrangement joins TRBV2 to TRBJ1-2; D ambiguous. Germline assignment: CDR1 SNHLY and CDR2 FYNNEI. Trimming left V 8 bases short and J 3 bases short, with 13 bases between. This CDR3 has 13 residues.

The rearrangement joins TRBV6-1 to TRBJ2-1; 9 nucleotides line up with TRBD1. The germline gives CDR1 MNHNS, CDR2 SASEGT. V lost 3 bases to trimming and J lost 0 bases; unmatched junction nucleotides: 12. There are 19 residues in the CDR3. The CDR3 loop is CASSDPGQGWPSSYNEQFF. The CDR3 DNA reads as TGTGCCAGCAGTGACCCAGGACAGGGGTGGCCAAGCTCCTACAATGAGCAGTTCTTC.

This rearrangement joins TRBV29-1 to TRBJ2-1, with 14 positions matching TRBD2. The germline V gene encodes CDR1 SQVTM and CDR2 ANQGSEA. After removal of 5 bases from V and 0 bases from J, the junction contained 6 bases not matched to a gene. This CDR3 comprises 17 residues. Here the CDR3 reads CSVPGLAGDSSYNEQFF. The CDR3 DNA is TGCAGCGTTCCGGGACTAGCGGGGGACTCCTCCTACAATGAGCAGTTCTTC.

This clone was seen a handful of times. The rearrangement uses TRBV15 and TRBJ1-5; D unclear. Germline CDR1 and CDR2: LNHNV and YYDKDF (reference sequence). V lost 0 bases and J 6 bases, leaving 3 bases between the germline ends. CDR3 length: 12 amino acids. The CDR3 nucleotides read TGTGCCACCAGCAGAGATATTCAGCCCCAGCATTTT. Its protein product is CATSRDIQPQHF. The full variable domain, completed using reference TRBV15 and TRBJ1-5, is DAMVIQNPRYQVTQFGKPVTLSCSQTLNHNVMYWYQQKSSQAPKLLFHYYDKDFNNEADTPDNFQSRRPNTSFCFLDIRSPGLGDTAMYLCATSRDIQPQHFGDGTRLSIL.

V is TRBV7-9 and J is TRBJ2-3; D possibly corresponds to TRBD2 (7 bases). CDR1 SEHNR and CDR2 FQNEAQ come from the germline V gene (reference sequence). V was cut by 1 base and J by 6 bases, with 20 bases left in between. The CDR3 contains 17 residues. In nucleotides, the CDR3 is TGTGCCAGCAGCTTAGTTGGACAGCGGGGAATTGGGGATACGCAGTATTTT. Residues: CASSLVGQRGIGDTQYF.

The genes are TRBV30 and TRBJ1-4; TRBD1 aligns across 7 bases. Germline V CDR1 and CDR2: GTSNPN, SVGIG (reference sequence). Trimming removed 2 bases from V and 2 bases from J; junction bases left unmatched: 8. The CDR3 is 16 amino acids. The CDR3 loop reads CAWSSTGQKTNEKLFF. The CDR3 DNA sequence: TGTGCCTGGAGTTCGACAGGGCAGAAGACTAATGAAAAACTGTTTTTT.

The J gene is TRBJ2-7, the V gene TRBV15; D is possibly TRBD1 (6 bases). Between the trimmed V and J ends, which lost 5 bases and 3 bases, there was a span of 20 bases. Germline V gene data show CDR1 as LNHNV and CDR2 as YYDKDF (reference sequence). This CDR3 is built from 16 residues. The CDR3 sequence: CATSATSPGQNYEQYF. The CDR3 coding sequence is TGTGCCACCAGCGCTACTTCTCCAGGACAGAACTACGAGCAGTACTTC. Looking up the rest from reference TRBV15 and TRBJ2-7 gives the full variable domain: DAMVIQNPRYQVTQFGKPVTLSCSQTLNHNVMYWYQQKSSQAPKLLFHYYDKDFNNEADTPDNFQSRRPNTSFCFLDIRSPGLGDTAMYLCATSATSPGQNYEQYFGPGTRLTVT.

The rearrangement uses TRBV10-3 and TRBJ2-4; D call uncertain. Germline V gives CDR1 ENHRY, CDR2 SYGVKD. The CDR3 is 11 amino acids. The ends were cut back, 0 bases at V and 11 bases at J, with 5 bases in the middle. The CDR3 DNA is TGTGCCATCAGTGAGTCGTCGGTTCAGTACTTC. This gives the protein CAISESSVQYF.

This clone came up once. The chain recombines TRBV4-1 with TRBJ2-1; D is unclear. This CDR3 is 16 amino acids long. Germline V gene data show CDR1 as MGHRA and CDR2 as YSYEKL. V gave up 4 bases and J gave up 4 bases, with 17 bases separating them. The CDR3 spells CASSPTLSRLYNEQFF. The CDR3, as DNA: TGCGCCAGCAGCCCAACGCTCTCGAGGTTGTACAATGAGCAGTTCTTC.

The J gene is TRBJ2-5, the V gene TRBV19, with D perhaps TRBD1 (5 bases). Trimming cost V 4 bases and J 4 bases, with 10 bases left between them. CDR3 size: 13 residues. Germline V gene lookup returns CDR1 LNHDA and CDR2 SQIVND (reference sequence). In DNA form, the CDR3 reads TGTGCCAGTAGTAATCCAGGGCTAGAGACCCAGTACTTC. It encodes CASSNPGLETQYF.

The chain uses TRBV5-4 and TRBJ2-3, with 9 bases that match TRBD1. The CDR3 extends over 15 amino acids. Trimming removed 8 bases from V and 4 bases from J; junction bases left unmatched: 11. CDR1 is SGHNT, CDR2 YYREEE, per germline (reference sequence). The CDR3 nucleotides read TGTGCCAGATACAACAGGGGGCGCGAAGCAGATACGCAGTATTTT. Protein: CARYNRGREADTQYF.

This chain links TRBV6-2 or TRBV6-3 with TRBJ1-1; 7 bases match TRBD1. Germline V CDR1 and CDR2: MNHEY, SVGEGT. With 2 bases clipped from V and 1 base from J, the junction kept 10 bases outside the gene matches. The CDR3 spans 17 residues. The CDR3 here is CASSYPTGQEKNTEAFF. The CDR3 region has the DNA TGTGCCAGCAGTTACCCGACCGGACAGGAGAAGAACACTGAAGCTTTCTTT.